A selection of T cell receptor beta chains follows, all from one sample in a study of PD-L1 blockade in urothelial cancer. Produced via immunoSEQ multiplex PCR; TCRdb's table is partial and in-frame only. The table has around 100,000 clones, 75% to 95% seen once. Sequencing used PBMCs, obtained around atezolizumab (anti-PD-L1) treatment. Receptors were obtained from a man aged 55 to 70 with urothelial cancer. The CDR3 runs from the conserved cysteine through the conserved F or W. A D gene is named only where the DNA matches it firmly. Clone size, where shown, is once, few, many, or a class for clones that have expanded.

V,D,J,size,CDR3,DNA
TRBV13,-,TRBJ2-2,-,CASSPTGGDTGELFF,TGTGCCAGCAGCCCCACAGGGGGGGACACCGGGGAGCTGTTTTTT
TRBV2,TRBD1,TRBJ1-1,-,CASTMGQGRTEAFF,TGTGCCAGTACCATGGGACAGGGCAGGACTGAAGCTTTCTTT
TRBV7-3,TRBD1,TRBJ2-5,-,CASRDDRGRETQYF,TGTGCCAGCAGAGACGACAGGGGAAGAGAGACCCAGTACTTC
TRBV7-9,-,TRBJ1-4,medium-sized,CASSRPSSQREKLFF,TGTGCCAGCAGCCGACCCTCATCTCAGAGGGAAAAACTGTTTTTT
TRBV20-1,-,TRBJ2-2,-,CSASRGGELFF,TGCAGTGCTAGTCGCGGCGGGGAGCTGTTTTTT
TRBV15,-,TRBJ2-5,-,CATSRDWGTDGSQYF,TGTGCCACCAGCAGAGATTGGGGGACTGACGGCTCCCAGTACTTC
TRBV25-1,TRBD1,TRBJ1-2,-,CASLGTANGYTF,TGTGCCAGCCTGGGGACAGCAAATGGCTACACCTTC
TRBV2,-,TRBJ2-2,-,CASSGGIPNTGELFF,TGTGCCAGCAGTGGAGGGATCCCGAACACCGGGGAGCTGTTTTTT
TRBV28,-,TRBJ1-4,-,CASSIGRAREKLFF,TGTGCCAGCAGTATCGGTCGAGCTCGTGAAAAACTGTTTTTT
TRBV4-3,-,TRBJ1-1,-,CASSQEQNTEAFF,TGCGCCAGCAGCCAAGAACAGAACACTGAAGCTTTCTTT
TRBV5-4,TRBD2,TRBJ2-5,once,CASSLGLAGRETQYF,TGTGCCAGCAGCTTGGGCCTAGCGGGTAGAGAGACCCAGTACTTC
TRBV14,TRBD1,TRBJ2-7,-,CASSHLGQAGEQYF,TGTGCCAGCAGCCACCTCGGACAGGCGGGCGAGCAGTACTTC
TRBV7-7,TRBD1,TRBJ2-3,-,CASSLLGQGDTQYF,TGTGCTAGCAGCTTATTGGGACAGGGAGATACGCAGTATTTT
TRBV5-1,TRBD2,TRBJ2-5,-,CASSPGLGTETQYF,TGCGCCAGCAGTCCCGGACTAGGTACGGAGACCCAGTACTTC
TRBV7-2,-,TRBJ2-6,-,CASSFPIGSGANVLTF,TGTGCCAGCAGCTTCCCTATTGGCTCTGGGGCCAACGTCCTGACTTTC
TRBV2,-,TRBJ2-1,-,CASNPLSSYNEQFF,TGTGCCAGCAACCCACTAAGCTCCTACAATGAGCAGTTCTTC
TRBV2,-,TRBJ2-7,-,CASNRDLTYEQYF,TGTGCCAGCAATCGGGACTTGACCTACGAGCAGTACTTC